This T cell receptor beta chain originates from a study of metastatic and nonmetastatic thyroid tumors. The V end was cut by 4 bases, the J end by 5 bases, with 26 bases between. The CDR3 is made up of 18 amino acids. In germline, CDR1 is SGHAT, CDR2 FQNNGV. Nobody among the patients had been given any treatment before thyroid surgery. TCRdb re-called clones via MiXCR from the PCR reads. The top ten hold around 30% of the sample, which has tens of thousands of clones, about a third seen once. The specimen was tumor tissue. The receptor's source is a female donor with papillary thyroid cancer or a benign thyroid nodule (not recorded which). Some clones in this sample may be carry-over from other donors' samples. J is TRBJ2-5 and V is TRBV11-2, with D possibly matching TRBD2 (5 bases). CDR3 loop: CASSYKYVGYPGKETQYF. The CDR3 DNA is TGTGCCAGCAGCTATAAATATGTAGGCTACCCCGGGAAGGAGACCCAGTACTTC.